Reported below is one TCR beta chain. Method: immunoSEQ multiplex PCR; TCRdb's copy keeps in-frame clones and lacks some. Of under 200,000 clones listed, approximately 91% are singletons. This specimen comes from a study of T cell responses to AZD1222 COVID-19 vaccine. Germline loops: CDR1 MNHNY, CDR2 SVGAGI (reference sequence). Trimming removed 5 bases from V and 0 bases from J; junction bases left unmatched: 12. This CDR3 comprises 18 residues. The starting material was peripheral blood, obtained on day 0 of AZD1222 vaccination. The receptor comes from an adult in good health. This sequence joins TRBV6-6 and TRBJ2-7, with 11 nucleotides matching TRBD1. The CDR3 protein is CASSPYDSGTGGSYEQYF. The CDR3 bases are TGTGCCAGCAGTCCCTACGACTCAGGGACAGGGGGCTCCTACGAGCAGTACTTC.